This entry lists 20 T cell receptor beta chains sequenced from one sample in a study of T cell responses to AZD1222 COVID-19 vaccine. Method: immunoSEQ multiplex PCR; TCRdb's copy keeps in-frame clones and lacks some. In the table there are under 85,000 clones, roughly 90% of which are singletons. Material: peripheral blood, obtained on day 0 of MenACWY control vaccination. Receptors originate from an adult in good health.

This chain connects TRBV19 to TRBJ1-2; D is ambiguous. Trimming removed 5 bases at V and 8 bases at J, with 15 bases between. The CDR3 runs 13 residues. Germline V gives CDR1 LNHDA, CDR2 SQIVND (reference sequence). CDR3 amino acids: CASSANFPAGYTF. CDR3 DNA: TGTGCCAGTAGTGCAAATTTCCCGGCGGGCTACACCTTC.

This sequence joins TRBV6-2 or TRBV6-3 and TRBJ2-2; D may be TRBD2 (7 bases). The V end lost 6 bases, the J end lost 2 bases, and 19 bases lay between the germline ends. This CDR3 has 17 residues. Germline V gives CDR1 MNHEY, CDR2 SVGEGT. CDR3: CASSDLWGGPNTGELFF. As DNA, the CDR3 is TGTGCCAGCAGCGACCTGTGGGGGGGGCCTAACACCGGGGAGCTGTTTTTT.

The rearrangement uses TRBV7-9 and TRBJ1-4; maybe TRBD1 (5 bases). Trimming left V 5 bases short and J 5 bases short, with 18 bases between. CDR1 is SEHNR, CDR2 FQNEAQ, per germline (reference sequence). The CDR3 spans 16 residues. CDR3 region: CASSIIEAGGNEKLFF. The CDR3 nucleotides are TGTGCCAGCAGCATTATCGAAGCGGGGGGGAATGAAAAACTGTTTTTT.

This chain uses TRBV6-1 with TRBJ1-5, with 10 bases lining up with TRBD1. Trimming cost V 3 bases and J 6 bases; bases outside gene matches: 5. The CDR3 loop spans 15 amino acids. Germline V gene sequence: CDR1 MNHNS, CDR2 SASEGT. The chain's CDR3 is CASSERGTGAQPQHF. CDR3 bases: TGTGCCAGCAGTGAGCGTGGGACAGGGGCTCAGCCCCAGCATTTT.

This clone was recorded only once. The chain couples TRBV5-5 to TRBJ1-2, with D unresolved. The germline V gene has CDR1 SGHKS and CDR2 YYEKEE (reference sequence). The length of the CDR3 is 17 residues. V was trimmed by 0 bases and J by 0 bases, leaving 15 bases between them. Here the CDR3 reads CASSLVPGNVANYGYTF. Here the CDR3 DNA reads TGTGCCAGCAGCTTGGTTCCGGGAAATGTAGCTAACTATGGCTACACCTTC.

The rearrangement links TRBV9 to TRBJ1-1; 7 bases line up with TRBD1. Germline assignment: CDR1 SGDLS and CDR2 YYNGEE. This CDR3 region has 14 residues. Trimming at V came to 3 bases and at J to 4 bases, leaving 6 bases not matched to a gene. The DNA of the CDR3 is TGTGCCAGCAGCGCCGGACAGGCAGCCACTGAAGCTTTCTTT. Translating it yields CASSAGQAATEAFF. The whole variable domain, remainder taken from reference TRBV9 and TRBJ1-1, is DSGVTQTPKHLITATGQRVTLRCSPRSGDLSVYWYQQSLDQGLQFLIQYYNGEERAKGNILERFSAQQFPDLHSELNLSSLELGDSALYFCASSAGQAATEAFFGQGTRLTVV.

The chain combines TRBV19 with TRBJ2-2, with D possibly TRBD2 on 6 matching bases. CDR3 length equals 15 residues. Trimming stripped 0 bases from V and 5 bases from J, with 10 bases between. Germline V gives CDR1 LNHDA, CDR2 SQIVND (reference sequence). The CDR3 sequence is CASSIEGGRTGELFF. CDR3 nucleotides: TGTGCCAGTAGTATAGAGGGAGGCCGAACCGGGGAGCTGTTTTTT.

J is TRBJ1-5 and V is TRBV2; possible D gene TRBD1, 5 bases. There are 15 residues in the CDR3. Per germline, CDR1 SNHLY and CDR2 FYNNEI. Trimming pared 6 bases from V and 3 bases from J, leaving 15 bases between. As DNA, the CDR3 is TGTGCCAGCAGGATGGGACTCTTCCTCAATCAGCCCCAGCATTTT. Its protein product is CASRMGLFLNQPQHF. Full variable domain (outside the CDR3, taken from reference TRBV2 and TRBJ1-5): EPEVTQTPSHQVTQMGQEVILRCVPISNHLYFYWYRQILGQKVEFLVSFYNNEISEKSEIFDDQFSVERPDGSNFTLKIRSTKLEDSAMYFCASRMGLFLNQPQHFGDGTRLSIL.

This chain connects TRBV4-1 to TRBJ1-2; TRBD1 aligns across 8 bases. The CDR3 sequence is 15 residues long. Germline values: CDR1 MGHRA, CDR2 YSYEKL. Trimming removed 4 bases from V and 0 bases from J; junction bases left unmatched: 4. This chain's CDR3 is CASSPTGEANYGYTF. For the CDR3, the DNA is TGCGCCAGCAGCCCGACAGGGGAAGCTAACTATGGCTACACCTTC.

This rearrangement joins TRBV5-4 to TRBJ1-3, with 7 bases that match TRBD1. This CDR3 is built from 15 residues. Germline V gene data show CDR1 as SGHNT and CDR2 as YYREEE (reference sequence). V was pared by 4 bases and J by 2 bases, with 6 bases of the junction left unmatched. The CDR3 protein is CASSQGQVPGNTIYF. The CDR3 region has the DNA TGTGCCAGCAGCCAAGGACAGGTTCCTGGAAACACCATATATTTT.

This clone occurred a few times. The genes are TRBV30 and TRBJ1-6; possibly TRBD1 for D (6 bases). Germline-derived CDR1 and CDR2 are GTSNPN and SVGIG (reference sequence). This CDR3 region has 17 residues. V shed 7 bases and J shed 9 bases, with 28 bases lying between them. CDR3 loop: CAFEGGTGYRRGSPLHF. Here the CDR3 DNA reads TGTGCCTTTGAGGGGGGTACAGGGTACCGTAGAGGTTCACCCCTCCACTTT.

The chain has TRBV6-2 or TRBV6-3 and TRBJ2-1, with a tentative D call TRBD1 (6 bases). The V end lost 2 bases, the J end lost 5 bases, and 13 bases lay between the germline ends. The germline V gene has CDR1 MNHEY and CDR2 SVGEGT. The CDR3 has 15 amino acids. For the CDR3, the DNA is TGTGCCAGCAGTTACCACGGGCAGGGGAACAATGAGCAGTTCTTC. It is translated as CASSYHGQGNNEQFF.

The rearrangement uses TRBV23-1 and TRBJ2-7; perhaps TRBD1 as D (5 bases). TRBV23-1 is given ORF status, its function remaining uncertain. The CDR3 is 13 residues long. Trimming pared 0 bases from V and 6 bases from J, leaving 9 bases between. The CDR3: CASSQSSRVEQYF. In DNA, the CDR3 is TGCGCCAGCAGTCAATCGAGCAGGGTCGAGCAGTACTTC.

The chain recombines TRBV30 with TRBJ1-2; 11 bases align to TRBD1. Germline CDR1 is GTSNPN and CDR2 is SVGIG (reference sequence). The CDR3 has 13 residues. Germline trimming cut 8 bases from V and 8 bases from J; bases unmatched to any gene: 10. This CDR3 is CALIGQGAGGYTF. The CDR3, as DNA: TGTGCCCTGATTGGACAGGGGGCGGGGGGCTACACCTTC. The full variable domain, in which reference TRBV30 and TRBJ1-2 provide the parts outside the CDR3, is SQTIHQWPATLVQPVGSPLSLECTVEGTSNPNLYWYRQAAGRGLQLLFYSVGIGQISSEVPQNLSASRPQDRQFILSSKKLLLSDSGFYLCALIGQGAGGYTFGSGTRLTVV.

The V and J genes are TRBV9 and TRBJ1-5; D call uncertain. CDR1 is SGDLS and CDR2 is YYNGEE in the germline V gene. This CDR3 comprises 14 residues. Trimming took off 2 bases at V and 0 bases at J, with 6 bases between the two ends. Here the CDR3 DNA reads TGTGCCAGCAGCGTCGACCCTAGCAATCAGCCCCAGCATTTT. This translates into CASSVDPSNQPQHF.

The V gene is TRBV7-3, the J gene TRBJ2-1, with D tentatively TRBD1 or TRBD2 (6 bases each). The V and J ends lost 5 bases and 4 bases respectively, with 18 bases between them. Germline CDR1 and CDR2: SGHTA and FQGTGA. The CDR3 consists of 16 residues. CDR3 amino acids: CASSPTTGAAYNEQFF. CDR3 coding DNA: TGTGCCAGCAGCCCAACAACGGGGGCGGCTTACAATGAGCAGTTCTTC.

The gene calls are TRBV13 and TRBJ1-2; D is unresolved. There are 15 residues in the CDR3. V lost 3 bases and J lost 8, with 19 bases in between. Germline V gene data show CDR1 as PRHDT and CDR2 as FYEKMQ (reference sequence). The CDR3 DNA follows: TGTGCCAGCAGCTTCTACTCAGGACTGAACGGGGGCTACACCTTC. Its translation: CASSFYSGLNGGYTF.

The sample holds a few counts of this clone. V gene TRBV27 combines with J gene TRBJ1-4; tentative D call: TRBD1 (5 bases). CDR1 is MNHEY, CDR2 SMNVEV, per germline (reference sequence). V lost 2 bases, J lost 5 bases, and 15 bases lay in between. The CDR3 sequence is 16 residues long. The CDR3 loop reads CASSLNLQGSNEKLFF. As DNA, the CDR3 is TGTGCCAGCAGTTTAAACCTCCAGGGATCAAATGAAAAACTGTTTTTT.

The genes are TRBV12-5 and TRBJ1-5; maybe TRBD1 (6 bases). Trimming removed 0 bases from V and 3 bases from J, with 15 bases in between. This CDR3 comprises 17 residues. Germline-derived CDR1 and CDR2 are LGHNT and FRNRAP. CDR3 amino acids: CASGLVLGYRDNQPQHF. In DNA form, the CDR3 reads TGTGCTAGTGGTTTGGTACTAGGGTACAGGGACAATCAGCCCCAGCATTTT.

J is TRBJ2-3 and V is TRBV27; 8 bases match TRBD2. After removal of 1 base from V and 7 bases from J, the junction contained 10 bases not matched to a gene. Germline values: CDR1 MNHEY, CDR2 SMNVEV (reference sequence). The CDR3 length is 16 residues. As DNA, the CDR3 is TGTGCCAGCAGTTTATTGGACCGGGGGGGGCCGTATACGCAGTATTTT. Translated, it gives CASSLLDRGGPYTQYF.